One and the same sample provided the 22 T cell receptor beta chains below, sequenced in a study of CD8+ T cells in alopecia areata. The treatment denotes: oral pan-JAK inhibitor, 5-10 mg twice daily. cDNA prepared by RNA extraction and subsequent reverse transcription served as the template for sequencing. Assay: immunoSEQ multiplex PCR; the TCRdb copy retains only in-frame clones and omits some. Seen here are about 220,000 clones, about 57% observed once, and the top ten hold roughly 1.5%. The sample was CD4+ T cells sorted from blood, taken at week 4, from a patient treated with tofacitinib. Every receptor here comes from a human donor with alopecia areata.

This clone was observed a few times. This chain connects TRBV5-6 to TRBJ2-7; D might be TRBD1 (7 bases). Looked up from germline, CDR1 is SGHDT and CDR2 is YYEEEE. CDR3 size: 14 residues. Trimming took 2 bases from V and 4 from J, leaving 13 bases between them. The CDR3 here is CASSFSGGGYEQYF. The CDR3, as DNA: TGTGCCAGCAGCTTTTCAGGGGGAGGTTACGAGCAGTACTTC.

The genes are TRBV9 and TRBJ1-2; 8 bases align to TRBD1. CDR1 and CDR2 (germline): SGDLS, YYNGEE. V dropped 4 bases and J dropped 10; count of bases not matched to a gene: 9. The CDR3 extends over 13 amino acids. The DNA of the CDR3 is TGTGCCAGCAGCCCCCGGACAGGGTACGTCTACACCTTC. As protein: CASSPRTGYVYTF.

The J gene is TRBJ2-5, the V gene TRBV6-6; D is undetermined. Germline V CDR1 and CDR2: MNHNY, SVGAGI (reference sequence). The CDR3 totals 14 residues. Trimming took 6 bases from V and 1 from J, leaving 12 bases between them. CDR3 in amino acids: CASRPSILQETQYF. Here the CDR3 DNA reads TGTGCCAGCAGACCCAGCATACTCCAAGAGACCCAGTACTTC.

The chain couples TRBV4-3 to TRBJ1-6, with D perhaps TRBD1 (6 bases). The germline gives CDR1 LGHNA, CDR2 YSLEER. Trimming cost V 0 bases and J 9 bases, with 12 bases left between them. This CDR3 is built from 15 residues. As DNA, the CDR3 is TGCGCCAGCAGCCAAGATCTCCGGGGGGCTTCACCCCTCCACTTT. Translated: CASSQDLRGASPLHF.

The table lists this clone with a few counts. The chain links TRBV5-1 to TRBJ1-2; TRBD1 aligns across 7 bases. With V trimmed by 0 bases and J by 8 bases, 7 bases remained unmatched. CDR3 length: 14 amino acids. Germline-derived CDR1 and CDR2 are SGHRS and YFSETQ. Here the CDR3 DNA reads TGCGCCAGCAGCTTGGCCTACAGGGGCAGCGGCTACACCTTC. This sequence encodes CASSLAYRGSGYTF.

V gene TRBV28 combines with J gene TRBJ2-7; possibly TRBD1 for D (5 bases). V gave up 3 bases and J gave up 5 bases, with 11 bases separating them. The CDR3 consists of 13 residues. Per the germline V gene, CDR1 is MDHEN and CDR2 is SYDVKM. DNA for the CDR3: TGTGCCAGCAGTTTCCCAGGGTACCACGAGCAGTACTTC. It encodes CASSFPGYHEQYF.

The CDR3 nucleotides read TGCGCCAGCAGCCTCGTGCCTCCCGGGAACACAGATACGCAGTATTTT. Translating gives CASSLVPPGNTDTQYF. This sequence joins TRBV5-1 and TRBJ2-3; possibly TRBD2 for D (5 bases). V lost 4 bases to trimming and J lost 2 bases, with 17 bases between them. Germline V gives CDR1 SGHRS, CDR2 YFSETQ. This CDR3 comprises 16 residues.

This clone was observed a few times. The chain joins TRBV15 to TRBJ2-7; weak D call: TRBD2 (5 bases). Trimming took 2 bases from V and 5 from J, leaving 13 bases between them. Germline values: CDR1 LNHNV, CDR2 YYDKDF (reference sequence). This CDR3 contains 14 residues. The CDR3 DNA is TGTGCCACCAGCAGAACTATCGGGGTCCACGAGCAGTACTTC. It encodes CATSRTIGVHEQYF.

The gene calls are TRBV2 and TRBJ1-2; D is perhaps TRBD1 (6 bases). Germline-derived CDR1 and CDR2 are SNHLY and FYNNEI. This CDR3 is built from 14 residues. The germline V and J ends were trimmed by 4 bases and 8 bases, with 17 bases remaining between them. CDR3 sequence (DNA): TGTGCCAGCAGTGTTTACAGGGAGGTAGGCGGCTACACCTTC. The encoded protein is CASSVYREVGGYTF. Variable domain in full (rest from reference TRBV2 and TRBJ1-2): EPEVTQTPSHQVTQMGQEVILRCVPISNHLYFYWYRQILGQKVEFLVSFYNNEISEKSEIFDDQFSVERPDGSNFTLKIRSTKLEDSAMYFCASSVYREVGGYTFGSGTRLTVV.

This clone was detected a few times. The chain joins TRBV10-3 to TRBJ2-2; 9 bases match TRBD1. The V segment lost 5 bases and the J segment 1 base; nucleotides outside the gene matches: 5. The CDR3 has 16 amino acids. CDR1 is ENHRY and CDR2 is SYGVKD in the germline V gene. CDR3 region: CAISPTGQGNTGELFF. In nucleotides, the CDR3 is TGTGCCATCAGTCCCACGGGACAGGGGAACACCGGGGAGCTGTTTTTT.

The CDR3 here is CASSLEDSYNEQFF. Here the CDR3 DNA reads TGCGCCAGCAGCCTAGAAGACAGCTACAATGAGCAGTTCTTC. The genes are TRBV5-1 and TRBJ2-1; D is possibly TRBD1 (5 bases). Trimming took off 4 bases at V and 3 bases at J, with 11 bases between the two ends. CDR1 is SGHRS, CDR2 YFSETQ, per germline. This CDR3 comprises 14 residues.

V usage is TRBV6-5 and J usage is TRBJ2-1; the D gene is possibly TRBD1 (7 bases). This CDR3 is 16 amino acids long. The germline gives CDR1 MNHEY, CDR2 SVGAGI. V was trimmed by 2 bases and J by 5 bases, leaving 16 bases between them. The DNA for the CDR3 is TGTGCCAGCAGTTACCGCCAGGGGGGATACCACAATGAGCAGTTCTTC. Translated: CASSYRQGGYHNEQFF.

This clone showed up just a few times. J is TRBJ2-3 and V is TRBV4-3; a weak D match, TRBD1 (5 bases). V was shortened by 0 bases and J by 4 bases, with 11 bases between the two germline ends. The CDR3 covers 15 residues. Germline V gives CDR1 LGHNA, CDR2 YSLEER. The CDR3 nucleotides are TGCGCCAGCAGCCAAGATCTTGTGACAGCAGATACGCAGTATTTT. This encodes CASSQDLVTADTQYF.

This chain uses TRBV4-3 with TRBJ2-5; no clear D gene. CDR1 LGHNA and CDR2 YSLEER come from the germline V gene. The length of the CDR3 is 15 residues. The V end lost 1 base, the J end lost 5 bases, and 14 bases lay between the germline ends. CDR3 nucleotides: TGCGCCAGCAGCCAAGTGAACTCCAGAGCGGAGACCCAGTACTTC. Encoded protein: CASSQVNSRAETQYF.

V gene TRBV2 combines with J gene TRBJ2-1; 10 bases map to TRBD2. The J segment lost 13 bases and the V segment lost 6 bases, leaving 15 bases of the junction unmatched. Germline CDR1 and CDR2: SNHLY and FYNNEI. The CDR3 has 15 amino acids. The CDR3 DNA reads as TGTGCCAGCAGCGCCCCCGGGCTAGCGGGGGATCCTCAGTTCTTC. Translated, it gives CASSAPGLAGDPQFF. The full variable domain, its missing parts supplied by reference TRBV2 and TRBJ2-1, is EPEVTQTPSHQVTQMGQEVILRCVPISNHLYFYWYRQILGQKVEFLVSFYNNEISEKSEIFDDQFSVERPDGSNFTLKIRSTKLEDSAMYFCASSAPGLAGDPQFFGPGTRLTVL.

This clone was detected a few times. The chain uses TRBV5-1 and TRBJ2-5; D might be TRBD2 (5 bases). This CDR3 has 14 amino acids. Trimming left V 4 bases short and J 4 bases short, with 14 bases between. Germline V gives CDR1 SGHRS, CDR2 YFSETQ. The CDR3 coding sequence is TGCGCCAGCAGCCCCTCGGGGTTAATAGAGACCCAGTACTTC. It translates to CASSPSGLIETQYF.

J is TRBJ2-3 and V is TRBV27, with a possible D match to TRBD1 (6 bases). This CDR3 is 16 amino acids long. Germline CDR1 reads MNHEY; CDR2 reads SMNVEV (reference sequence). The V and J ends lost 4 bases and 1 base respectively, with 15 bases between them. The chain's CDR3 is CASSSWDIEGTDTQYF. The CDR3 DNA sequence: TGTGCCAGCAGTTCTTGGGACATCGAGGGCACAGATACGCAGTATTTT.

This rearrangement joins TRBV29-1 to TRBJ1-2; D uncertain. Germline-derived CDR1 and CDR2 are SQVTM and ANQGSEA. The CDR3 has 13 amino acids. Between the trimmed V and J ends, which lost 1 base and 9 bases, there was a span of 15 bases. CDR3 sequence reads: CSVEVGRIGRYTF. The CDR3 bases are TGCAGCGTTGAAGTCGGCAGGATAGGTCGCTACACCTTC.

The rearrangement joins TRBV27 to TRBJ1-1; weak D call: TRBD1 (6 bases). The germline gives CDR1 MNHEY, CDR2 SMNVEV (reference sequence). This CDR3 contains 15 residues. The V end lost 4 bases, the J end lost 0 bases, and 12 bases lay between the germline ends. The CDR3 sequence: CASSSAGAMNTEAFF. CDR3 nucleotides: TGTGCCAGCAGTTCAGCAGGGGCGATGAACACTGAAGCTTTCTTT.

CDR3 sequence reads: CASSLGTGGTDTQYF. The CDR3 DNA reads TGCGCCAGCAGCCTCGGGACAGGGGGCACAGATACGCAGTATTTT. The chain recombines TRBV4-3 with TRBJ2-3; TRBD1 matches at 10 bases. This CDR3 spans 15 amino acids. From germline, CDR1 is LGHNA and CDR2 YSLEER. Trimming took 4 bases from V and 1 from J; bases not matched to a gene: 2.

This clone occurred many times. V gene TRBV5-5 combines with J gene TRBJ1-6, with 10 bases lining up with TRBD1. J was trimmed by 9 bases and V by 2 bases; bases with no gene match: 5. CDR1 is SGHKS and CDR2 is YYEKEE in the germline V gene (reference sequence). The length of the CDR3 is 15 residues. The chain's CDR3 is CASSFPGQGTSPLHF. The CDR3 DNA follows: TGTGCCAGCAGCTTTCCGGGACAGGGGACTTCACCCCTCCACTTT. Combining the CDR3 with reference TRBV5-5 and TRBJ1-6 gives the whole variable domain DAGVTQSPTHLIKTRGQQVTLRCSPISGHKSVSWYQQVLGQGPQFIFQYYEKEERGRGNFPDRFSARQFPNYSSELNVNALLLGDSALYLCASSFPGQGTSPLHFGNGTRLTVT.

CDR3 sequence reads: CASRELADNRTTYEQYF. The CDR3 nucleotides are TGTGCCAGCAGGGAGTTAGCGGACAATAGAACTACCTACGAGCAGTACTTC. The V call is TRBV11-2, the J call TRBJ2-7; TRBD2 might be the D (6 bases). This CDR3 comprises 17 residues. V was clipped by 6 bases and J by 2 bases, with 23 bases between them. The germline gives CDR1 SGHAT, CDR2 FQNNGV.